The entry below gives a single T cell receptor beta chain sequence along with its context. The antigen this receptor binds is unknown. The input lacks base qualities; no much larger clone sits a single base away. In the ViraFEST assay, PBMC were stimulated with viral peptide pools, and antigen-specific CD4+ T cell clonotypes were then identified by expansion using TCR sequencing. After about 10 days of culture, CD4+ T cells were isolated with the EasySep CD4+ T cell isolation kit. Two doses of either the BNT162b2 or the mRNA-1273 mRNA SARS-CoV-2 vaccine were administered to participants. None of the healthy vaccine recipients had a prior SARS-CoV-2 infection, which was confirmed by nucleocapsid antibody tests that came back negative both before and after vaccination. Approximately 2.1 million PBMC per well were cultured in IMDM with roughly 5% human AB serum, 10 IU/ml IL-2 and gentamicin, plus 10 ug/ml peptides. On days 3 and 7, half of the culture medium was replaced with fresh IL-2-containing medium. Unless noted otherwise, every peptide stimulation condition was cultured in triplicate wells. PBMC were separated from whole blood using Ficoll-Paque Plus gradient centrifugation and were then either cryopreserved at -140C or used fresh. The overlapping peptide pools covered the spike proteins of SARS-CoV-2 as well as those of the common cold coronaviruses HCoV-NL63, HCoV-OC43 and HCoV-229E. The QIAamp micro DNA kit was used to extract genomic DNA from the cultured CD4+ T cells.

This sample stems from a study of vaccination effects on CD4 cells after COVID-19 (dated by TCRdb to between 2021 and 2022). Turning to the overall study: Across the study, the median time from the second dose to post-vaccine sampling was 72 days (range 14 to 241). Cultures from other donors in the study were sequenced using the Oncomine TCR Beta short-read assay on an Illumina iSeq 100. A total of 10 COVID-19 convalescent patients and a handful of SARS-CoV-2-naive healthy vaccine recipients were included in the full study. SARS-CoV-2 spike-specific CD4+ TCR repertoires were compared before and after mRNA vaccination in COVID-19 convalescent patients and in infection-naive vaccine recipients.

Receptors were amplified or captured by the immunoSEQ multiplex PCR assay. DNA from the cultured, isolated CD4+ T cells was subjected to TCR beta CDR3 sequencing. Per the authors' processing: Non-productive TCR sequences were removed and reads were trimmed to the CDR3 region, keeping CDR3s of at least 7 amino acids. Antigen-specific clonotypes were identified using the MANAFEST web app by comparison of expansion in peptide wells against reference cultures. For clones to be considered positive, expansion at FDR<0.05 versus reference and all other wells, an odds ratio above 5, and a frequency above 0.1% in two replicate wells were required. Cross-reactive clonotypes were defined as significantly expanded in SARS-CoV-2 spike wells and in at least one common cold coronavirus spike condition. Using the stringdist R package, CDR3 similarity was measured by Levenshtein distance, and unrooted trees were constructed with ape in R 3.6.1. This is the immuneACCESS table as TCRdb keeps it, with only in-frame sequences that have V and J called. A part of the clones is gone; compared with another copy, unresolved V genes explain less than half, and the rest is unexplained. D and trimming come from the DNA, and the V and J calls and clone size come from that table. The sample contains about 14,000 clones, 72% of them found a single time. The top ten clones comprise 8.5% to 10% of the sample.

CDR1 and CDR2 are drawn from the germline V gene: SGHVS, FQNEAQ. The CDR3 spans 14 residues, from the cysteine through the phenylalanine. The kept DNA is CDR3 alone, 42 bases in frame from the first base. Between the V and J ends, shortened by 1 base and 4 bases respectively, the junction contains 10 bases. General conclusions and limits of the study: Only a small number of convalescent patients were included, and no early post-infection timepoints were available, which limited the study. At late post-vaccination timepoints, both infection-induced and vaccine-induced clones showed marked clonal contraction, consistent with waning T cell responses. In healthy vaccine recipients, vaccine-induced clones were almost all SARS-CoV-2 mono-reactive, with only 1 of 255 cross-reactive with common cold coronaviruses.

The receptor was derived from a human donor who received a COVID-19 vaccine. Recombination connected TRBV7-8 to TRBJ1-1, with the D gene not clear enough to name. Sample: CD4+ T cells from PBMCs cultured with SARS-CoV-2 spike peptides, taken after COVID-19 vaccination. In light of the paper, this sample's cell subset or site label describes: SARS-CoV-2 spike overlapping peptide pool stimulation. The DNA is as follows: TGTGCCAGCAGCTTAGGCTCCTGGACCACTGAAGCTTTCTTT. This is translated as CASSLGSWTTEAFF. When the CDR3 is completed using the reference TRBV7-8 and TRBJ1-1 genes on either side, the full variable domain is GAGVSQSPRYKVAKRGQDVALRCDPISGHVSLFWYQQALGQGPEFLTYFQNEAQLDKSGLPSDRFFAERPEGSVSTLKIQRTQQEDSAVYLCASSLGSWTTEAFFGQGTRLTVV.